The 11 T cell receptor beta chains presented below share a single source sample, sequenced in a study of CD4 and CD8 cells across lung adenocarcinoma regions. MiXCR, applied by TCRdb to the PCR reads, yields one record per CDR3 protein. This sample has roughly 7,100 distinct CDR3 sequences, with roughly 40% found just once. Sequenced sample: CD4+ T cells from the margin of a lung tumor. Receptor source: a male donor with lung adenocarcinoma. The CD4 and CD8 labels of this study may be unreliable.

CDR3: CASSSRGGNEQYF. CDR3 in DNA: TGTGCCAGCAGTTCCCGGGGGGGCAACGAGCAGTACTTC. The rearrangement joins TRBV27 to TRBJ2-1; 8 bases fit TRBD2. The end of the DNA is better explained by TRBJ2-7, so the J call may be wrong. In germline, CDR1 is MNHEY, CDR2 SMNVEV (reference sequence). The CDR3 loop spans 13 amino acids.

This clonotype was detected once. The chain carries TRBV6-1 and TRBJ2-1; either TRBD1 or TRBD2 may supply D (5 bases each). V was trimmed by 2 bases and J by 4 bases, leaving 15 bases between them. Germline assignment: CDR1 MNHNS and CDR2 SASEGT. This CDR3 comprises 16 residues. CDR3 in DNA: TGTGCCAGCAGTGAACTTGGGGCAGGGAGTTACAATGAGCAGTTCTTC. The encoded protein is CASSELGAGSYNEQFF.

The rearrangement uses TRBV6-1 and TRBJ2-3; D possibly corresponds to TRBD2 (7 bases). The V gene lost 8 bases and the J gene lost 5 bases, with 14 bases spanning the gap. Per germline, CDR1 MNHNS and CDR2 SASEGT. The CDR3 totals 13 residues. CDR3 protein: CASGWGGKDTQYF. CDR3 sequence (DNA): TGTGCCAGCGGGTGGGGGGGCAAAGATACGCAGTATTTT.

The chain recombines TRBV5-1 with TRBJ2-3; 7 bases align to TRBD2. Germline loops: CDR1 SGHRS, CDR2 YFSETQ. The CDR3 contains 17 residues. With V trimmed by 0 bases and J by 0 bases, 7 bases remained unmatched. CDR3 region: CASSLGGGVTSTDTQYF. CDR3 DNA: TGCGCCAGCAGCTTGGGGGGGGGGGTCACTAGCACAGATACGCAGTATTTT.

This rearrangement joins TRBV6-4 to TRBJ2-3; 10 nucleotides align to TRBD2. The trim removed 9 bases at V and 1 base at J, leaving 19 bases unmatched. The CDR3 spans 19 residues. Looked up from germline, CDR1 is MRHNA and CDR2 is SNTAGT. The CDR3 spells CARSLTAASGGSGTDTQYF. The DNA for the CDR3 is TGTGCCAGGAGTCTCACGGCGGCTAGCGGGGGCTCGGGCACAGATACGCAGTATTTT.

This rearrangement joins TRBV6-1 to TRBJ2-3; D might be TRBD1 (5 bases). Trimming took 9 bases from V and 5 from J, leaving 15 bases between them. This CDR3 contains 13 residues. Germline V lookup: CDR1 MNHNS, CDR2 SASEGT. The CDR3 DNA follows: TGTGCCAGGGGGCTCTGGGCCAAAGATACGCAGTATTTT. This sequence encodes CARGLWAKDTQYF.

The V gene is TRBV6-1, the J gene TRBJ1-6; 8 positions match TRBD1. CDR1 is MNHNS and CDR2 is SASEGT in the germline V gene. The junction had 15 bases not matched to a gene; V was cut back by 5 bases and J by 0 bases. There are 20 residues in the CDR3. In DNA, the CDR3 is TGTGCCAGCAGTCGGACAGGGAACCCAAGTTTTGGCTCCTATAATTCACCCCTCCACTTT. The encoded protein is CASSRTGNPSFGSYNSPLHF.

The chain is built from TRBV4-1 and TRBJ2-3, with TRBD2 identical over 12 bases. This CDR3 contains 16 residues. The trim removed 4 bases at V and 4 bases at J, leaving 6 bases unmatched. The V gene's germline CDR1 is MGHRA and CDR2 YSYEKL. The CDR3 sequence is CASSPLTSGSSDTQYF. As DNA, the CDR3 is TGCGCCAGCAGCCCACTGACTAGCGGGAGCTCAGATACGCAGTATTTT.

With respect to this clonotype: At one end, the junction sequence differs from germline, possibly due to a read error. This chain links TRBV6-2 or TRBV6-3 with TRBJ2-3; D call uncertain. CDR1 and CDR2 from the germline V gene are MNHEY and SVGEGT. This CDR3 contains 11 residues. In DNA, the CDR3 is TGTGCCAGCACTACCCCAGATACGCAGTATTTC. It specifies CASTTPDTQYF.

The V call is TRBV6-2 or TRBV6-3, the J call TRBJ2-1, with D perhaps TRBD2 (5 bases). The J call is uncertain, as TRBJ2-7 better fits the DNA end. CDR1 is MNHEY and CDR2 is SVGEGT in the germline V gene. This CDR3 is 11 amino acids long. The chain's CDR3 is CASSRGWEQYF. The CDR3 nucleotides read TGTGCCAGCAGTCGGGGTTGGGAGCAGTACTTC.

This clonotype is labeled medium-sized. This sequence joins TRBV6-1 and TRBJ2-1, with TRBD2 matching over 10 bases. The last part of the DNA fits TRBJ2-7 better; the J call may be wrong. This CDR3 has 15 residues. Germline V lookup: CDR1 MNHNS, CDR2 SASEGT. CDR3: CASRSGTSVYNEQYF. DNA for the CDR3: TGTGCCAGCAGATCAGGGACTAGCGTATACAATGAGCAGTACTTC.